Presented here are 23 T cell receptor beta chains from one specimen sequenced in a study of T cell responses to AZD1222 COVID-19 vaccine. Measured with immunoSEQ multiplex PCR; TCRdb has only the in-frame clones, and not every one. The data contain some 140,000 clones, more than 85% of them singletons. Sequencing used peripheral blood, obtained on day 0 of AZD1222 vaccination. Receptors originate from an adult in good health.

The chain combines TRBV2 with TRBJ2-1; D gene uncertain. Germline CDR1 reads SNHLY; CDR2 reads FYNNEI. V was trimmed by 10 bases and J by 4 bases, leaving 14 bases between them. The CDR3 has 13 residues. The CDR3 here is CATHPDSYNEQFF. DNA of the CDR3: TGTGCCACCCACCCCGACTCATACAATGAGCAGTTCTTC.

The chain employs TRBV11-3 and TRBJ2-7; weak D call: TRBD1 (6 bases). Germline loops: CDR1 SGHNT, CDR2 YENEEA. CDR3 length: 12 amino acids. V was pared by 4 bases and J by 6 bases, with 10 bases between. The CDR3 nucleotides read TGTGCCAGCAGCTACTCAGGGGTCGAGCAGTACTTC. It encodes CASSYSGVEQYF.

The chain recombines TRBV4-1 with TRBJ2-1, with 15 bases identical to TRBD2. The CDR3 totals 16 residues. Germline-derived CDR1 and CDR2 are MGHRA and YSYEKL. V lost 3 bases and J lost 7; bases outside the gene matches: 4. CDR3 sequence: CASSQGTSGGINEQFF. DNA for the CDR3: TGCGCCAGCAGCCAGGGGACTAGCGGGGGGATAAATGAGCAGTTCTTC.

J is TRBJ2-7 and V is TRBV5-5; 9 nucleotides match TRBD1. The CDR3 extends over 16 amino acids. With 4 bases clipped from V and 7 bases from J, the junction kept 15 bases outside the gene matches. Germline V gene sequence: CDR1 SGHKS, CDR2 YYEKEE (reference sequence). The CDR3 DNA follows: TGTGCCAGCAGCACCTTCGACAGGGGGAACCCGTGGGAGCAGTACTTC. Translated, it gives CASSTFDRGNPWEQYF.

The chain links TRBV7-2 to TRBJ2-5; TRBD2 matches 8 bases. The CDR3 totals 15 residues. J gave up 5 bases and V 8 bases, and 13 bases lay outside the gene matches. The germline gives CDR1 SGHTA, CDR2 FQGNSA. CDR3 loop: CASRPGLGVTETQYF. The CDR3 DNA reads TGTGCCAGCCGACCGGGACTAGGGGTTACGGAGACCCAGTACTTC. Full variable domain (missing parts from reference TRBV7-2 and TRBJ2-5): GAGVSQSPSNKVTEKGKDVELRCDPISGHTALYWYRQSLGQGLEFLIYFQGNSAPDKSGLPSDRFSAERTGGSVSTLTIQRTQQEDSAVYLCASRPGLGVTETQYFGPGTRLLVL.

V gene TRBV5-4 combines with J gene TRBJ2-7; 7 bases align to TRBD1. This CDR3 has 14 amino acids. Trimming at V came to 4 bases and at J to 5 bases, leaving 9 bases not matched to a gene. Germline CDR1 reads SGHNT; CDR2 reads YYREEE (reference sequence). CDR3 region: CASSPDPGQNEQYF. The DNA for the CDR3 is TGTGCCAGCAGCCCCGATCCGGGACAGAACGAGCAGTACTTC.

The chain uses TRBV6-6 and TRBJ1-2; no reliable D call. V gave up 8 bases and J gave up 5 bases, with 12 bases separating them. CDR1 is MNHNY and CDR2 is SVGAGI in the germline V gene (reference sequence). This CDR3 has 12 residues. The DNA of the CDR3 is TGTGCCAGCCGACAAGGCGGGTATGGCTACACCTTC. The encoded protein is CASRQGGYGYTF.

The V gene is TRBV6-2 or TRBV6-3, the J gene TRBJ2-7, with 7 positions matching TRBD1. This CDR3 has 15 residues. J lost 0 bases, V lost 5 bases, and 7 bases had no gene match. CDR1 is MNHEY, CDR2 SVGEGT, per germline. The CDR3 DNA follows: TGTGCCAGCAGTCACCCGGACAGGCGCTCCTACGAGCAGTACTTC. Residues: CASSHPDRRSYEQYF.

The chain has TRBV3-1 (or the pseudogene TRBV3-2) and TRBJ1-2; D remains ambiguous. The CDR3 is 14 residues long. Germline CDR1 is LGHDT and CDR2 is YNNKEL (reference sequence). Trimming cost V 1 base and J 3 bases, with 9 bases left between them. This CDR3 is CASSQVSAYYGYTF. The CDR3 DNA sequence: TGTGCCAGCAGCCAAGTATCAGCCTACTATGGCTACACCTTC.

The genes are TRBV28 and TRBJ2-2, with TRBD2 matching 8 bases. Unmatched junction bases numbered 4, after V lost 5 bases and J lost 5 bases. CDR1 and CDR2 (germline): MDHEN, SYDVKM. The CDR3 is 14 residues long. As DNA, the CDR3 is TGTGCCAGCAGTGGGTCTAGCGGGACCGGGGAGCTGTTTTTT. This codes for CASSGSSGTGELFF.

V and J are TRBV6-5 and TRBJ1-5; 7 bases are a match to TRBD1. CDR1 and CDR2 (germline): MNHEY, SVGAGI. After removal of 6 bases from V and 6 bases from J, the junction contained 5 bases not matched to a gene. The CDR3 has 13 residues. The CDR3 DNA reads TGTGCCAGCAGCCCAGACAGGGTTCAGCCCCAGCATTTT. Its translation: CASSPDRVQPQHF.

The rearrangement links TRBV5-1 to TRBJ2-7; 7 nucleotides agree with TRBD2. Per the germline V gene, CDR1 is SGHRS and CDR2 is YFSETQ. With V trimmed by 4 bases and J by 1 base, 5 bases remained unmatched. The CDR3 has 14 amino acids. The CDR3 sequence is CASSDASGSYEQYF. The CDR3 DNA sequence: TGCGCCAGCAGCGATGCTAGCGGTTCCTACGAGCAGTACTTC.

V gene TRBV5-1 combines with J gene TRBJ1-6; the D gene is possibly TRBD1 (6 bases). The CDR3 contains 14 residues. Germline CDR1 and CDR2: SGHRS and YFSETQ. Trimming left V 4 bases short and J 10 bases short, with 15 bases between. The CDR3 sequence is CASSGTGFASPLHF. CDR3 coding DNA: TGCGCCAGCAGCGGAACAGGGTTCGCATCACCCCTCCACTTT.

The J gene is TRBJ1-2, the V gene TRBV28; TRBD1 matches at 8 bases. CDR3 length equals 12 residues. Germline CDR1 reads MDHEN; CDR2 reads SYDVKM. The J segment lost 7 bases and the V segment lost 4 bases, leaving 2 bases of the junction unmatched. The CDR3 region is CASSSTGVGYTF. The CDR3 DNA is TGTGCCAGCAGTTCGACAGGGGTTGGCTACACCTTC.

This clone was found once. The CDR3, as DNA: TGTGCCAGCAGCTCGGAAGGCTATACGCAGTATTTT. This codes for CASSSEGYTQYF. The chain recombines TRBV5-6 with TRBJ2-3; D unclear. The germline V gene has CDR1 SGHDT and CDR2 YYEEEE. This CDR3 has 12 residues. Trimming cost V 3 bases and J 7 bases, with 9 bases left between them.

The J gene is TRBJ1-5, the V gene TRBV6-6, with D maybe TRBD1 (5 bases). V lost 6 bases and J lost 4, with 19 bases in between. This CDR3 region has 16 residues. CDR1 is MNHNY and CDR2 is SVGAGI in the germline V gene (reference sequence). The chain's CDR3 is CASSRRGGTQNQPQHF. CDR3 in DNA: TGTGCCAGCAGCCGAAGGGGCGGGACCCAGAATCAGCCCCAGCATTTT.

The chain links TRBV4-1 to TRBJ1-1; D perhaps matches TRBD1 (5 bases). Trimming cost V 5 bases and J 4 bases, with 11 bases left between them. Germline CDR1 MGHRA, CDR2 YSYEKL. The CDR3 runs to 13 residues. The CDR3 here is CASSSSGFTEAFF. In DNA, the CDR3 is TGCGCCAGCAGCTCCTCAGGGTTCACTGAAGCTTTCTTT.

V usage is TRBV18 and J usage is TRBJ1-1; D is undetermined. CDR3 length equals 15 residues. The germline V gene encodes CDR1 KGHSH and CDR2 LQKENI. Trimming took off 1 base at V and 0 bases at J, with 9 bases between the two ends. CDR3 DNA: TGTGCCAGCTCACCACGTCGGGAAATGAACACTGAAGCTTTCTTT. This translates into CASSPRREMNTEAFF.

The chain couples TRBV5-4 to TRBJ1-2; D uncertain. V was clipped by 0 bases and J by 7 bases, with 13 bases between them. CDR1 SGHNT and CDR2 YYREEE come from the germline V gene (reference sequence). CDR3 length equals 14 residues. This CDR3 reads CASSLGLDLGGYTF. The CDR3 coding sequence is TGTGCCAGCAGCTTGGGATTAGATTTAGGTGGCTACACCTTC.

The V call is TRBV5-8, the J call TRBJ2-7; a weak D match, TRBD1 (5 bases). This CDR3 spans 13 amino acids. CDR1 is SGHTS, CDR2 YDEGEE, per germline. Trimming stripped 1 base from V and 0 bases from J, with 5 bases between. The chain's CDR3 is CASSLQGSYEQYF. The CDR3, as DNA: TGTGCCAGCAGCTTGCAGGGCTCCTACGAGCAGTACTTC.

The V gene is TRBV27, the J gene TRBJ2-7; D is uncertain. V was cut by 2 bases and J by 6 bases, with 17 bases left in between. Germline loops: CDR1 MNHEY, CDR2 SMNVEV (reference sequence). This CDR3 contains 15 residues. This chain's CDR3 is CASSLMAKRPSEQYF. The CDR3 region has the DNA TGTGCCAGCAGTTTAATGGCAAAACGACCCTCCGAGCAGTACTTC.

The chain has TRBV6-5 and TRBJ2-1; D is perhaps TRBD2 (6 bases). The CDR3 has 13 amino acids. CDR1 is MNHEY, CDR2 SVGAGI, per germline. V lost 7 bases and J lost 7, with 14 bases in between. CDR3 nucleotides: TGTGCCAGCACTGGCGGGGTAATAAATGAGCAGTTCTTC. It is translated as CASTGGVINEQFF.

The chain links TRBV6-5 to TRBJ1-1; D gene uncertain. CDR3 length equals 14 residues. The germline V gene encodes CDR1 MNHEY and CDR2 SVGAGI. Trimming stripped 6 bases from V and 4 bases from J, with 15 bases between. The CDR3, as DNA: TGTGCCAGCAGCCAAGCGCTAGGGTTCACTGAAGCTTTCTTT. Translation gives CASSQALGFTEAFF.